This T cell receptor (beta chain) was found in a study of blood T cell repertoires in COVID-19. Method: immunoSEQ multiplex PCR; TCRdb's copy keeps in-frame clones and lacks some. This repertoire shows more than 200,000 clones, around 81% found once; its top ten account for less than 8%. CDR3 length equals 15 residues. CDR1 and CDR2 (germline): LNHDA, SQIVND (reference sequence). With V trimmed by 7 bases and J by 7 bases, 11 bases remained unmatched. Source material: PBMCs or T cells enriched from blood (not recorded which). The origin of this receptor is a woman in her thirties or forties with acute COVID-19. This chain links TRBV19 with TRBJ1-5; TRBD1 aligns across 9 bases. The CDR3 DNA sequence: TGTGCCAGTACCAAGACAGGGGGTTCCAGACAGCCCCAGCATTTT. Residues: CASTKTGGSRQPQHF.